This T cell receptor beta chain was sequenced for a study of T cell responses to AZD1222 COVID-19 vaccine. Study-wide context: Second-dose schedules of about 4 or about 12 weeks were combined. Study-wide points: There were repertoire samples only from the period after the peak T cell response.

About this clone: What it binds is unknown.

Trimming left V 6 bases short and J 7 bases short, with 12 bases between. Germline lookup yields CDR1 MGHDK and CDR2 SYGVNS. The CDR3 spans 12 residues. Generated by immunoSEQ multiplex PCR, the TCRdb table keeps only in-frame clones and is missing some. The table includes 59,000 or so clones, 84% detected once. This chain links TRBV25-1 with TRBJ1-2, with D maybe TRBD1 (6 bases). Here the sequenced sample was peripheral blood, taken on day 0 of AZD1222 vaccination. The TCR originated in an adult in good health. The CDR3 region has the DNA TGTGCCAGCAGCCACAGGGTCTCTGGCTACACCTTC. This codes for CASSHRVSGYTF.